This T cell receptor (beta chain) was identified during a study of blood T cell repertoires in COVID-19. Study overall: COVID-19 samples collected from the United States, Italy and Spain covered acute and convalescent phases. The cDNA or gDNA used as material had been derived from T cells, B-cell-depleted T cells, or PBMCs.

Sequencing used immunoSEQ multiplex PCR; TCRdb keeps in-frame clones, though not all of them. Among roughly 230,000 clones listed, approximately 92% were seen once. This CDR3 has 14 residues. After removal of 4 bases from V and 4 bases from J, the junction contained 5 bases not matched to a gene. Germline CDR1 and CDR2: MNHNY and SVGAGI (reference sequence). Sequenced input: peripheral blood. This clonotype originated in a middle-aged woman who had recovered from COVID-19. This chain connects TRBV6-6 to TRBJ2-3, with TRBD2 matching over 7 bases. This chain's CDR3 is CASSLAGFADTQYF. The CDR3 coding sequence is TGTGCCAGCAGTTTAGCGGGTTTCGCAGATACGCAGTATTTT.